The present TCR beta chain was sequenced within a study of T cells in localized non-small cell lung cancer (dated by TCRdb to about 2020). About the study as a whole: The study examined T cell repertoires in 200 to 300 patients with early-stage NSCLC and compared tumors with uninvolved tumor-adjacent lungs. All 250 or so NSCLC patients in the cohort were treatment-naive and had localized lung tumors that were resected. The mean age of the NSCLC patients was roughly 63 years, with 120 to 150 men and 95 to 110 women.

For this clone: Which antigen it targets is not known. Per-nucleotide qualities are absent, and no much larger clonotype sits a single base away.

The CDR3 sequence holds 15 residues, the cysteine and phenylalanine included. The sequence is cut down to CDR3 DNA, 45 bases in frame from base 1. Trimming takes 5 bases from V and 2 bases from J, and the germline ends sit 16 bases apart. CDR1 and CDR2 were assigned from the germline V gene as MNHEY and SVGAGI. Points the paper makes about the study in general: A median of roughly 60 of the top 100 tumor clones turned up in the paired uninvolved adjacent lung, and approximately 30 of those clones also ranked among the top 100 of that same adjacent lung. Because multi-region sequencing of the tumors was not done, intratumor heterogeneity could not be ruled out. Higher T cell density in blood was associated with longer overall survival, whereas higher clonality in adjacent lung was associated with shorter survival. Uninvolved tumor-adjacent lung showed the highest T cell clonality, higher than tumor, which suggests more focused antigenic responses in the uninvolved tumor-adjacent lung. Because of the exploratory design, TCR variables were selected using unadjusted p-values without false-discovery rate correction.

At diagnosis, tumor, uninvolved tumor-adjacent lung and peripheral blood were collected and then preserved as a mix of FFPE and fresh-frozen material. For TCR repertoire profiling, blood samples were analyzed in the form of peripheral blood mononuclear cells. TCR beta CDR3 regions were sequenced from DNA using the immunoSEQ Assay. Concerning the study's data processing: T cell density was computed as TCR beta template counts normalized to usable DNA estimated by amplifying housekeeping genes. Using the preseqR package, richness was estimated by extrapolating to 120,000 templates for tissue samples and 400,000 templates for PBMC samples. Clonality was defined by subtracting Pielou's evenness from one. To identify tissue-enriched TCRs, differential abundance testing was run on productive amino-acid clonotypes with a minimum total count of 5 and an alpha of 0.1. The Jaccard Index and the Morisita Overlap Index were used to measure repertoire overlap between compartments. GLIPH clustered TCR beta CDR3s with public tetramer-defined viral CDR3s; viral motifs required at least three viral sequences plus V-gene enrichment. Drawn from immuneACCESS, this table holds only the in-frame rearrangements with V and J called that TCRdb kept. Clones are partly lost; checked studies trace under half to an unresolved V gene and leave the rest unexplained. Clone size and V and J calls were adopted from that table, with D and trimming inferred from the DNA. The table for this sample lists 30,000 to 35,000 clones; approximately 90% of them were counted only once. Roughly 12% of the sample goes to the ten largest clones.

Material: peripheral blood mononuclear cells, obtained before any cancer treatment. This TCR was recovered from a female donor over 55 with stage II lung adenocarcinoma. This sequence uses TRBV6-5 and TRBJ2-7, with no confidently assigned D gene. The DNA sequence reads TGTGCCAGCAGTAGGGCTCCGCCGGTAACCTACGAGCAGTACTTC. Translated, this is CASSRAPPVTYEQYF.